The entry that follows covers one T cell receptor beta chain sequence. The data are from a study of blood T cell repertoires in COVID-19. Background on the study: Samples taken during acute and convalescent COVID-19 were collected in the United States, Italy and Spain.

Repertoires were generated with immunoSEQ multiplex PCR, while TCRdb's copy carries only in-frame clones and drops some. This repertoire shows over 400,000 clones, approximately 85% found once; its top ten account for about 3.2%. This CDR3 comprises 14 residues. V lost 4 bases to trimming and J lost 4 bases, with 13 bases between them. CDR1 is SGHRS, CDR2 YFSETQ, per germline. Specimen: peripheral blood. The chain couples TRBV5-1 to TRBJ2-3; D is ambiguous. The TCR sequence derives from a human donor in a cohort sampled during active COVID-19. The CDR3 spells CASSPRSGPDTQYF. The CDR3 nucleotides read TGCGCCAGCAGCCCCCGGAGTGGCCCAGATACGCAGTATTTT.